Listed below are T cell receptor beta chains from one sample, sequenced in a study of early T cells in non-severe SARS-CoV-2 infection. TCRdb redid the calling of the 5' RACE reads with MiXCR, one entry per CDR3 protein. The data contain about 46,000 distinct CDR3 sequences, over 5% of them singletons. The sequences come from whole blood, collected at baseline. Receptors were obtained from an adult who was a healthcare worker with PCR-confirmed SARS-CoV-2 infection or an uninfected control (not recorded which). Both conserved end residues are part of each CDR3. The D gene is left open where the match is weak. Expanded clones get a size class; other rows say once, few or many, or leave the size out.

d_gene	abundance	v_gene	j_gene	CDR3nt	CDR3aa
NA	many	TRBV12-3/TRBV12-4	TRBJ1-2	TGTGCCACCAGGACGGACGGCTATGGCTACACCTTC	CATRTDGYGYTF
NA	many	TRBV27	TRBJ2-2	TGTGCCAGCAGTTATTATACAGGGCCCGGGGAGCTGTTTTTT	CASSYYTGPGELFF
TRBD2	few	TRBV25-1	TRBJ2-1	TGTGCCAGCAGCTTTAGCGGGAGAGTCTACAATGAGCAGTTCTTC	CASSFSGRVYNEQFF
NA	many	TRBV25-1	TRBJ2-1	TGTGCCAGCAGTGGCGCAGACACAGGGTGGACCTACAATGAGCAGTTCTTC	CASSGADTGWTYNEQFF
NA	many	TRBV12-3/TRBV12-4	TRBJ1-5	TGTGCCAGCAGTTCTTTCGATAGCAATCAGCCCCAGCATTTT	CASSSFDSNQPQHF
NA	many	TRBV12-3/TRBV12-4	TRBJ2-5	TGTGCCAGCAGTAGTCTGGTCGGAGAGACCCAGTACTTC	CASSSLVGETQYF
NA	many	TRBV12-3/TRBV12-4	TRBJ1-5	TGTGCCAGCAGTTTAGGGGGGGCGAGTCAGCCCCAGCATTTT	CASSLGGASQPQHF
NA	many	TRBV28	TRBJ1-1	TGTGCCAGCAGTTTGTCTTGGCAGGGAGGGACTGAAGCTTTCTTT	CASSLSWQGGTEAFF
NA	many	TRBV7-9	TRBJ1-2	TGTGCCAGCAGCTCTTTCCGGGACACTACGTATGGCTACACCTTC	CASSSFRDTTYGYTF
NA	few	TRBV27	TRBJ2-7	TGTGCCAGCAGTTCCCAAGAAGCATACGAGCAGTACTTC	CASSSQEAYEQYF
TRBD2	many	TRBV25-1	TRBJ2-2	TGTGCCAGCACTTCCCCTAGCGGAGATGAATATGTCACCGGGGAGCTGTTTTTT	CASTSPSGDEYVTGELFF
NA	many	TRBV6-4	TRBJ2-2	TGTGCCAGCAGTGACTCGTCCAGCGGAACCGGGGAGCTGTTTTTT	CASSDSSSGTGELFF
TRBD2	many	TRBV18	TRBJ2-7	TGTGCCAGCTCACCACCTTTAGCGGGAGGGAACTACGAGCAGTACTTC	CASSPPLAGGNYEQYF
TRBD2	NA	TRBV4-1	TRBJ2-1	TGCGCCAGCAGCCCCGGGAGGCTCCGTTCCTCCTACAATGAGCAGTTCTTC	CASSPGRLRSSYNEQFF
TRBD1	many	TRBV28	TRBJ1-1	TGTGCCAGCAGTTTGCGGACAGGGTTGACTGAAGCTTTCTTT	CASSLRTGLTEAFF
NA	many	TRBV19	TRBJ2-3	TGTGCCAGTAGTATCGGGACGCTCACAGATACGCAGTATTTT	CASSIGTLTDTQYF
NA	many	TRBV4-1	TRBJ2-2	TGCGCCAGCAGCCCTTTGGCAGGCGCGAACACCGGGGAGCTGTTTTTT	CASSPLAGANTGELFF
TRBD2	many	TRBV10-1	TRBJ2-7	TGCGCCAGCAGTGAGGGACTAGCGGGACCCTACGAGCAGTACTTC	CASSEGLAGPYEQYF
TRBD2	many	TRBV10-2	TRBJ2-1	TGCGCCAGCAGTGAGCAACGACTAGCTCCTAAAAGGGAGCAGTTCTTC	CASSEQRLAPKREQFF
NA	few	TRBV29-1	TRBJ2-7	TGCAGCGTTCTGCTAACCTACGAGCAGTACTTC	CSVLLTYEQYF
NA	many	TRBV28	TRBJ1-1	TGTGCCAGCAGTTTATTTGGAACTGAAGCTTTCTTT	CASSLFGTEAFF
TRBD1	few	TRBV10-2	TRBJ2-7	TGCGCCAGCAGTGAAGGGACAGCCTACGAGCAGTACTTC	CASSEGTAYEQYF
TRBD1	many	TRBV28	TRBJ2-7	TGTGCCAGCAGTTTGGGGGGACAGGGGGTATACGAGCAGTACTTC	CASSLGGQGVYEQYF
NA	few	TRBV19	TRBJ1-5	TGTGCCAGTAGTATGGGGGAGGTGGTTAGCAATCAGCCCCAGCATTTT	CASSMGEVVSNQPQHF
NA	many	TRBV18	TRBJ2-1	TGTGCCAGCTCACGGCCAGTCGATGAGCAGTTCTTC	CASSRPVDEQFF
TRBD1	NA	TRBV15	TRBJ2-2	TGTGCCACCAGCACCGGGACAGGGTTCACCGGGGAGCTGTTTTTT	CATSTGTGFTGELFF
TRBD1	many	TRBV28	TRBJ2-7	TGTGCCAGCAGTGGACAGGGGACCCACGAGCAGTACTTC	CASSGQGTHEQYF
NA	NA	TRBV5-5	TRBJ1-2	TGTGCCAGCAGCTTGGGGCAGGGGACTTTCTATGGCTACACCTTC	CASSLGQGTFYGYTF
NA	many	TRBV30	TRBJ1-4	TGTGCCTGGTCCCCGACAGCAACTAATGAAAAACTGTTTTTT	CAWSPTATNEKLFF
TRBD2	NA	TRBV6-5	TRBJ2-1	TGTGCCAGCAGTTTGCTAGCGGTCTCCTACAATGAGCAGTTCTTC	CASSLLAVSYNEQFF
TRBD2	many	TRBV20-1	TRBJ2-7	TGCAGTGCTAGAGATCCGAGCGGGAGCTCCTACGAGCAGTACTTC	CSARDPSGSSYEQYF
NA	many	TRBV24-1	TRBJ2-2	TGTGCCACCAGTGATAACCACAATTACCTCGGGGAGCTGTTTTTT	CATSDNHNYLGELFF
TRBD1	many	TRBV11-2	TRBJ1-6	TGTGCCAGCAGCGGGCACAGGGGGCGAGGCTCACCCCTCCACTTT	CASSGHRGRGSPLHF
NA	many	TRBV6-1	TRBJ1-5	TGTGCCAGCAGTGAATTTCCTTCAGGAGCCAATCAGCCCCAGCATTTT	CASSEFPSGANQPQHF
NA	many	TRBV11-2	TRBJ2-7	TGTGCCAGCAGCTTAGCCCGGGACCAAGCTATATACGAGCAGTACTTC	CASSLARDQAIYEQYF
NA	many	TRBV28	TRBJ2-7	TGTGCCAGCAAACCGCGTATTGCTTCCTACGAGCAGTACTTC	CASKPRIASYEQYF
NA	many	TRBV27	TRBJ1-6	TGTGCCAGCAGCTGGAACAGAGAACCAAATTCACCCCTCCACTTT	CASSWNREPNSPLHF
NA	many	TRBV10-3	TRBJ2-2	TGTGCCATCAGTGAGGGGAGCGGGGAGCTGTTTTTT	CAISEGSGELFF
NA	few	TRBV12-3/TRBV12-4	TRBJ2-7	TGTGCCAGCAGCGTGTTCCCCGGGACTCTCAGCTCCTACGAGCAGTACTTC	CASSVFPGTLSSYEQYF
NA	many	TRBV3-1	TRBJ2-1	TGTGCCAGCAGCCAAGATGGGGTAGTCCGGTTCTTC	CASSQDGVVRFF
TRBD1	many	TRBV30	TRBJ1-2	TGTGCCTATATGGGACAGGGGCCGTTTGGCTACACCTTC	CAYMGQGPFGYTF
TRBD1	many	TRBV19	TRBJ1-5	TGTGCCAGTAGTATTGTAATAGGACAGGGGATCAATCAGCCCCAGCATTTT	CASSIVIGQGINQPQHF
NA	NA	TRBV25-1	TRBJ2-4	TGTGCCAGCAGTGGCGGGGACTTCGGAGAAAACATTCAGTACTTC	CASSGGDFGENIQYF
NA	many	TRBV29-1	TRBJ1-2	TGCAGCGGAGGAGATTTAACAGGGAAGGGGACGAACTATGGCTACACCTTC	CSGGDLTGKGTNYGYTF
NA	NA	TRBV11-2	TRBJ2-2	TGTGCCAGCAGCCTGACCGCTGGGGTCAGCGGGGAGCTGTTTTTT	CASSLTAGVSGELFF
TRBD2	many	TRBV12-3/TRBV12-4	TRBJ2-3	TGTGCCAGCAGACCCGGGACTAGCGGGAGTGGGTACACAGATACGCAGTATTTT	CASRPGTSGSGYTDTQYF
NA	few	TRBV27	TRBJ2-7	TGTGCCAGCAGTTTATCCAGGCACGACTCCTACGAGCAGTACTTC	CASSLSRHDSYEQYF
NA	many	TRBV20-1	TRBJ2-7	TGCAGTGCTTCCTCAGGGATGGGTGACGAGCAGTACTTC	CSASSGMGDEQYF
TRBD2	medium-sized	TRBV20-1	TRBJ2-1	TGCAGTGCTATGGGGTTAGCGGGAGCGACGGGCAATGAGCAGTTCTTC	CSAMGLAGATGNEQFF
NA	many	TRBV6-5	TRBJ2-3	TGTGCCAGCAGTTACGGGGGCACAGATACGCAGTATTTT	CASSYGGTDTQYF
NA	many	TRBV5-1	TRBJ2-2	TGCGCCAGCAGCTTGAGACGATCCGGGACAAACAGTGGGTACCGGGAGCTGTTTTTT	CASSLRRSGTNSGYRELFF
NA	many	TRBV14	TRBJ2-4	TGTGCCAGCAGCCAAGGCCCCATTCAGTACTTC	CASSQGPIQYF